This TCR beta chain was sequenced in a study of blood T cell repertoires in COVID-19. Study at large: Some COVID-19 samples were acute and others convalescent; all came from the United States, Italy and Spain. PBMCs, B-cell-depleted T cells, or T cells provided the cDNA or gDNA that made up the material.

In the authors' methods: The assay estimated nucleated cells by amplifying reference gene primers. Assay used: immunoSEQ multiplex PCR; TCRdb lists only in-frame clones, some missing. V and J calls plus clone size are reproduced from that table; the DNA served to infer D and trimming. Of roughly 71,000 clones listed, 80% are singletons. CDR3 length equals 16 residues. The germline gives CDR1 SGHNT, CDR2 YENEEA. V trimming: 3 bases; J trimming: 3 bases; junction bases outside the gene matches: 11. The sequenced material came from peripheral blood. The chain carries TRBV11-3 and TRBJ2-7; 7 nucleotides align to TRBD2. The sequence came from a man between 70 and 80 years old who had recovered from COVID-19. CDR3 DNA: TGTGCCAGCAGCTTTTTCTCTCTCGCGGGGGTCTACGAGCAGTACTTC. It codes for CASSFFSLAGVYEQYF.